This T cell receptor beta chain emerged from a study of CD8+ T cells in alopecia areata. Looked up from germline, CDR1 is SQVTM and CDR2 is ANQGSEA. There are 13 residues in the CDR3. V was cut by 4 bases and J by 0 bases, with 9 bases left in between. Sequencing templates came from extracted RNA that was reverse transcribed into cDNA. Using immunoSEQ multiplex PCR, the repertoire was profiled, and TCRdb retains in-frame clones only, with some absent. There are about 180,000 clones in the sample; about three fifths occur only once, and more than 15% lies in the top ten. For this clone: The same CDR3 is also encoded by other DNA sequences in this sample.

The treatment is: oral pan-JAK inhibitor, 5-10 mg twice daily. The rearrangement links TRBV29-1 to TRBJ1-1, with D maybe TRBD1 (5 bases). The receptor was derived from a human donor with alopecia areata. This sample comprised CD4+ T cells sorted from blood, obtained at approximately week 60, from a patient treated with tofacitinib. The CDR3 here is CSVGGTMNTEAFF. The CDR3, as DNA: TGCAGCGTTGGCGGGACGATGAACACTGAAGCTTTCTTT.